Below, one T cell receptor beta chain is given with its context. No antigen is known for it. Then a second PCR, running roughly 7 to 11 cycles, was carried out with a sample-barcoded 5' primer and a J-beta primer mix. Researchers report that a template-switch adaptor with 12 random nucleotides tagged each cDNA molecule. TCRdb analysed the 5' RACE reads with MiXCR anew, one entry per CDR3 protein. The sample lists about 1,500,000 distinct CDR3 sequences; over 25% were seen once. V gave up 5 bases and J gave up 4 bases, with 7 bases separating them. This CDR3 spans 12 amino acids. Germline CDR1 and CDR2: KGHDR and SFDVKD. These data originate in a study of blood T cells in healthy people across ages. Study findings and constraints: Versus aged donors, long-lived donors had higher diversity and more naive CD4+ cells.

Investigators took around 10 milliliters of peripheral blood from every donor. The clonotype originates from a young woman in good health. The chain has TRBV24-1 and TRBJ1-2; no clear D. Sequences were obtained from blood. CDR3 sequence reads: CATSANSYGYTF. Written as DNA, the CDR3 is TGTGCCACCAGTGCTAACAGCTATGGCTACACCTTC.